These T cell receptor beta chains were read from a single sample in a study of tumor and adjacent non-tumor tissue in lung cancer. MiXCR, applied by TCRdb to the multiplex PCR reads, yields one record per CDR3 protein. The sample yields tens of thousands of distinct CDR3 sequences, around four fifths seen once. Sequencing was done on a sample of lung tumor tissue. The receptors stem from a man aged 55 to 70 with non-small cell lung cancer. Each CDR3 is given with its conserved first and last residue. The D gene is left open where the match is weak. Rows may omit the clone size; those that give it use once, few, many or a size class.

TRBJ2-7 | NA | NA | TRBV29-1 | CSVGGRSSYEQYF | TGCAGCGTAGGTGGCCGGTCCTCCTACGAGCAGTACTTC
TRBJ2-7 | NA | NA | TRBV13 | CASGPSRAGEQYF | TGTGCCAGCGGCCCCAGTAGGGCGGGAGAGCAGTACTTC
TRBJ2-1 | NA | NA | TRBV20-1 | CSAPSHVRGTYNEQFF | TGCAGTGCTCCCTCCCATGTGAGGGGGACCTACAATGAGCAGTTCTTC
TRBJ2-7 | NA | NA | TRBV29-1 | CSVEDPTEYEPYF | TGCAGCGTTGAAGATCCGACAGAATACGAGCCGTACTTC
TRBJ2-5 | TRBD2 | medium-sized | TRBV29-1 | CSVVSSRAGGETQYF | TGCAGCGTTGTCAGTTCCAGGGCCGGGGGGGAGACCCAGTACTTC
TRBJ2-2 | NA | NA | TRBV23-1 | CASSPVREDTGELFF | TGCGCCAGCAGCCCTGTCAGGGAGGACACCGGGGAGCTGTTTTTT
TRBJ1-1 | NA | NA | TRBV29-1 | CSVGGDGGVLTDAFF | TGCAGCGTTGGAGGAGATGGGGGGGTTCTCACTGATGCTTTCTTT
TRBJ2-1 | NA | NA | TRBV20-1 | CTARDPSKHIDEHFF | TGCACTGCTAGAGATCCAAGTAAGCATATCGATGAGCACTTCTTC
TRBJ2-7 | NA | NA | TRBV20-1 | CSARDIPDKHYF | TGCAGTGCAAGGGACATACCCGACAAGCACTACTTC
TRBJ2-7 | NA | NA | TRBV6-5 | CASSFSRQETTEQYF | TGTGCCAGCAGTTTCTCGAGGCAGGAGACGACCGAACAGTACTTC
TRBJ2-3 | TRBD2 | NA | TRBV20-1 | CIARFGLAGGEDF | TGCATTGCTAGATTCGGACTAGCGGGAGGGGAGGATTTT
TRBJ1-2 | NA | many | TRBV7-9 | CASSLAQDNNYGYTF | TGTGCCAGCAGCTTAGCGCAAGACAATAACTATGGCTACACCTTC
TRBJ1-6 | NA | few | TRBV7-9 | CASSLGPLDSGSPLHF | TGTGCCAGCAGCTTAGGACCTCTAGACAGTGGCTCACCCCTCCACTTT
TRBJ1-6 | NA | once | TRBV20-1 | CSAEGHPNPPLHF | TGCAGTGCTGAAGGACACCCTAATCCACCTCTCCACTTT
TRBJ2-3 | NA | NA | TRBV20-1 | CSARDRPIFADTQYF | TGCAGTGCTAGAGACCGACCGATCTTCGCAGATACACAGTATTTT
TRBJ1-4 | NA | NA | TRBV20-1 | CSVTGTGDATNEKLFF | TGCAGTGTTACCGGGACGGGGGACGCAACTAATGAAAAACTGTTTTTT
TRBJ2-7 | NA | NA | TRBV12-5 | CASGCLQDTYYEQYF | TGTGCTAGTGGTTGCCTCCAAGACACCTACTACGAGCAGTACTTC
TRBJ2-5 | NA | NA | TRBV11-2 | CASSLGLRESQYF | TGTGCCAGCAGCTTAGGACTACGAGAGTCCCAGTACTTC
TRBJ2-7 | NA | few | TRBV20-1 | CSARTSRGHEHYF | TGCAGTGCTAGAACCTCAAGGGGACACGAGCATTACTTC
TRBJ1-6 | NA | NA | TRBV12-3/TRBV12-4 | CASSWRGLDSPPHF | TGTGCCAGTAGTTGGCGGGGATTGGATTCACCCCCCCACTTT
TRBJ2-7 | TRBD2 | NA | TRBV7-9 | CASSPGGLAEQYEQYF | TGTGCCAGCAGCCCCGGTGGACTAGCAGAGCAATACGAGCAGTACTTC
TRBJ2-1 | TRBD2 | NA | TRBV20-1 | CSARDQQTSYEQSF | TGCAGCGCTAGAGATCAACAGACTAGCTATGAGCAGTCCTTC
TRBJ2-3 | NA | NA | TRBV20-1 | CSALNSEGARIDTQYF | TGCAGTGCCCTCAACTCTGAGGGAGCGCGCATAGATACGCAGTATTTT
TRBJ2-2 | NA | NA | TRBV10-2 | CASRATGTRELFF | TGCGCCAGCAGAGCTACGGGCACCAGGGAGCTCTTTTTT
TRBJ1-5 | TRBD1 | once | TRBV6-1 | CASSARDRGLNPPQHF | TGTGCCAGTAGTGCACGGGACAGGGGGCTCAATCCGCCCCAGCATTTT
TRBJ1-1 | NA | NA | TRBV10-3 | CAILAWLEAFF | TGTGCCATCTTGGCTTGGTTAGAGGCTTTCTTT
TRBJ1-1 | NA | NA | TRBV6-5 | CASSRADRLDTEAFF | TGTGCCAGCAGTCGAGCCGACAGGTTGGACACTGAAGCTTTCTTT
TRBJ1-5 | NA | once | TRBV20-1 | CSATRQNNQPQQF | TGCAGTGCTACGAGACAGAACAATCAGCCCCAGCAGTTT
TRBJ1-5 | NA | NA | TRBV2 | CASKLGTSGRVTDTQHF | TGTGCCAGCAAGCTGGGGACTAGCGGGAGGGTCACAGATACGCAGCATTTT
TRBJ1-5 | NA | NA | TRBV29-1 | CSVASGRDQPQNF | TGCAGTGTTGCTTCAGGGCGAGATCAGCCCCAGAATTTT
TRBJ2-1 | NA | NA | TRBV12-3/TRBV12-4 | CAISFPLRDHNEQFF | TGTGCCATCAGTTTCCCTCTACGGGACCACAATGAGCAGTTCTTC
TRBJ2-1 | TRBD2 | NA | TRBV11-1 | CASESWEGHGEQFF | TGTGCCAGTGAGAGCTGGGAGGGCCATGGTGAGCAGTTCTTC
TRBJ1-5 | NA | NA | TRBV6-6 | CASRPNRIQPRHF | TGTGCCAGCAGACCAAACAGGATTCAGCCCCGTCATTTT
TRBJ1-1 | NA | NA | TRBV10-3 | CAIKYSDGTEAFF | TGTGCCATCAAGTACTCGGATGGGACGGAAGCTTTCTTT
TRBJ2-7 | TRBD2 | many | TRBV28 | CASSSGLAGYEQYF | TGTGCCAGCAGTTCGGGACTAGCGGGATACGAGCAGTACTTC
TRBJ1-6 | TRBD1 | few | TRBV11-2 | CASSLGTGGSPLHF | TGTGCCAGCAGCCTAGGGACAGGGGGCTCACCCCTCCACTTT
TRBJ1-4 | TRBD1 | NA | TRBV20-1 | CGAPRTGINDKLFF | TGCGGTGCTCCGCGGACAGGGATTAATGATAAACTGTTTTTT
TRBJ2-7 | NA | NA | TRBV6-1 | CASSEASVLTRGHF | TGTGCCAGCAGTGAAGCAAGTGTACTTACCCGCGGGCACTTC
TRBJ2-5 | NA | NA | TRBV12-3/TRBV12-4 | CASTLDGAGETQYF | TGTGCCAGCACTTTAGACGGGGCTGGGGAGACACAGTACTTC
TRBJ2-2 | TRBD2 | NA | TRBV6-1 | CGSSEGLDTGELFF | TGTGGTAGCAGTGAAGGACTAGACACAGGGGAGCTGTTTTTT
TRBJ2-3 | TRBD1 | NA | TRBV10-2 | CASSDPQTGGTDTQYF | TGCGCCAGCAGTGACCCTCAGACAGGGGGCACGGATACGCAGTATTTT
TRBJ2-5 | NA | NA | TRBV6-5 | CASSPNPGLGETQYF | TGTGCCAGCAGTCCTAACCCCGGCCTCGGGGAGACCCAGTACTTC
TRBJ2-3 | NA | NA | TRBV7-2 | CASSLVEGGTDTQYF | TGTGCCAGCAGCTTAGTAGAGGGGGGCACAGATACGCAGTATTTT
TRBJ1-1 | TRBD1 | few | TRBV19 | CASTSSGTGYTEAFF | TGTGCCAGTACCTCCTCCGGGACAGGATACACTGAAGCTTTCTTT
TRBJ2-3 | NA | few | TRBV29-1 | CSVFMPSRSYAQYF | TGCAGCGTTTTTATGCCTAGCCGCTCATATGCGCAGTATTTT
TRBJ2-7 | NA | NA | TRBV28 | CASRGRGEKSYKQYF | TGTGCCAGCAGAGGGAGGGGGGAAAAATCCTACAAGCAGTACTTC
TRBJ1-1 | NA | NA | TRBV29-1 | CSARGGRGVLTEAFF | TGCAGCGCTAGAGGAGGTAGGGGGGTTCTCACTGAAGCTTTCTTT
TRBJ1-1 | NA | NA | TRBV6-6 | CASSKPALNTETVF | TGTGCCAGCAGTAAGCCGGCCCTGAACACTGAAACTGTCTTT